Given below is one TCR beta chain in context. The specificity of this receptor is unknown. Base qualities were left out, and no much larger clone turns up one base away. The data belong to a study of cytomegalovirus exposure and HLA in healthy donors (dated by TCRdb to 2016 to 2017). Study-level background: In an earlier analysis of fewer than 750 of the donors, 276 Gb of sequence data and 117 million unique TCR beta sequences from roughly 180 million T cells were reported. The number of donors typed differed by locus, with about 629-640 for A, B, C, DRB1 and DQB1, roughly 520 for DQA1, about 610 for DPA1, and around 430 for DPB1. The study was designed to test whether signatures of past pathogen exposure could be identified by cataloging public T cell receptors. All discovery cohort repertoires had been generated on a single sequencing platform. Roughly five DR-DQ haplotypes were handled as single units for association and clustering because linkage in the cohort was strong. A separate validation cohort of about 110 different subjects was used in addition to the roughly 700-subject first cohort. The later analysis used no new phenotypic data to find candidate immune exposures, relying instead on TCR beta sequences and their occurrence across donors. To predict cytomegalovirus infection status, the study combined high-throughput TCR immunosequencing, statistical association of individual TCRs with disease status, and machine learning. In an earlier analysis of a few hundred of the donors, high-throughput TCR beta sequencing was used to judge whether each TCR beta V gene segment behaved as functional or pseudogenic. Of the approximately 370 genotyped donors, over 80% were placed in the genetic ancestry cluster associated with self-reported Caucasian donors. Genome-wide SNP genotypes for about 55% of the roughly 670 donors were used in a later genetic analysis, which treated that subset as a discovery cohort. HLA typing included class I and class II loci at four-digit resolution. Among roughly 400 genotyped donors of the cohort, an average of 235,054 unique TCR beta nucleotide sequences were sequenced per donor, about a sixth of them non-productive. A later analysis re-examined previously published TCR beta repertoires from roughly 650 donors and added high-resolution HLA genotyping to investigate patterns of TCR occurrence. The study profiled the T cell repertoires of some 610 subjects by immunosequencing and related them to cytomegalovirus serostatus. Roughly 300 gigabases of sequencing data and 70 million to 85 million unique TCR sequences were included in an early release covering about 620 HLA-typed donors. Alongside the repertoire data, information on donor age, sex, ethnicity and CMV serostatus was compiled. The full study reports these points: In vitro tests confirmed that a few of the cytomegalovirus-associated TCR beta chains recognize cytomegalovirus antigens. An association between a missense DCLRE1C variant and V-gene and J-gene trimming of TCR beta chains was found in a later genetic analysis and replicated in an independent cohort. Approximately 16 rarely observed V segments, including chromosome 9 orphons, were excluded from the earlier analysis of some 590 of the donors because counts were too low. The cohort was sequenced for TCR beta chains only, and without alpha or paired-chain data the features that could be detected were limited. In a later analysis, HLA-associated TCR beta chains showed more clonal expansion and lower generation probabilities than non-associated chains that were equally common. Correlated functional status among segregating V segments might be attributable to linkage disequilibrium, but an unknown experimental factor could not be ruled out. Immune exposure information for the cohort was limited to CMV serostatus. The classifier was reported to diagnose cytomegalovirus status with high specificity and sensitivity in both the original and validation cohorts. A cluster of highly shared sequence variants was judged likely to be a technical artifact of the sequencing pipeline. In the study, around 150 TCR beta chains were listed as associated with cytomegalovirus. Assigning TCR associations to individual alleles was difficult when HLA alleles, especially DR and DQ, strongly co-occurred. Compared with the roughly 670-donor mean, donors in an Asian-associated ancestry cluster had fewer N-insertions in productive TCRs, according to a later genetic analysis. The authors suggested that the approach could potentially be generalized to other disease states and immunological phenotypes. An earlier analysis of 587 of the donors showed that most TCR beta V segments appeared in productive rearrangements either about 87% or about 30% of the time, which broadly matched IMGT annotations. Sequencing depth was assumed to be roughly uniform across donors in the presence/absence analyses, though that assumption may not hold. In a later analysis, the rate of TCR association differed among HLA loci, with DRB1 alleles having the most associated TCRs and HLA-C alleles having the fewest. A further reported finding was that TCR beta sequences accurately predicted the HLA-A and HLA-B alleles for most subjects in the first cohort. A later analysis associated about 17,000 TCR beta sequences with specific HLA alleles at a false discovery rate of 0.05. Most TCR sequences were seen in very few donors, while some public TCRs were found in many individuals. Several of the top co-occurrence clusters appeared to be linked to parvovirus B19, influenza, CMV and Epstein-Barr virus, according to a later analysis. According to a later analysis, most CMV-associated TCR beta chains appeared to be HLA-restricted, and the HLA associations seemed to be driven largely by CMV exposure. Because HLA typing was unavailable for some donors at each locus, only the typed subset was used in association tests.

The cohort consisted of 666 healthy bone marrow donors. At the time of sampling, every cohort member was nominally healthy, though immune exposures that went unrecorded were likely present. The donor tested CMV seronegative and was one of the 352 seronegative cohort members. Each donor provided a peripheral blood sample, and peripheral blood mononuclear cells were used for TCR beta sequencing. Genomic DNA extraction from the blood cell samples was performed with the Qiagen DNeasy Blood Extraction Kit. Library method: the immunoSEQ multiplex PCR assay. For the multiplex PCR, a mixture combining 60 forward primers for TCR Vbeta segments and 13 reverse primers for TCR Jbeta segments was used. The CDR3 region of rearranged TCR beta genes was amplified from genomic DNA by a multiplex PCR assay. The amplified TCR beta libraries were sequenced on the Illumina HiSeq System as 87-base-pair reads. On the authors' methods: A later analysis counted about 80 million unique TCR beta chains across the 650 to 700 repertoires, and 10 million to 11 million of these chains were shared by at least two donors. To remove PCR and sequencing errors, raw reads were error-corrected and collapsed into unique sequences using a nearest-neighbor algorithm that merged closely related sequences. CDR3 sequences were aligned to IMGT reference sequences to assign V, D and J gene segments. Each retained sequence needed at least a six-nucleotide match to both a V gene segment and a J gene segment. Rearrangements were classified as productive when the CDR3 lacked stop codons and remained in frame with V and J, and all other rearrangements were classified as non-productive. CDR3 was defined by IMGT convention, running from the second conserved V-encoded cysteine to the conserved J-encoded phenylalanine. In an earlier analysis of more than 550 of the donors, sequences lacking an unambiguous match to a single V gene segment were excluded. In an earlier analysis of almost 600 of the donors, a V segment was called functional when productive rearrangements were above 56.7%, and segregating when the standard deviation between donors exceeded 5%. To diagnose cytomegalovirus status from the catalog of TCR beta chain sequences, a statistical classification framework was built. In a later analysis, TCR nucleotide sequences were compared against IMGT/GENE-DB human TR gene sequences so that V and J genes could be assigned. Using the TCRdist pipeline, a later analysis assigned CDR3 sequences along with most-parsimonious VDJ recombination scenarios. In a later analysis, each TCR beta chain was defined by its CDR3 amino acid sequence together with its V-gene family, and reads lacking a unique V-gene family were excluded. A later analysis removed 600 or so highly shared, low-generation-probability nucleotide sequences to deal with suspected cross-contamination and a sequencing artifact. In a later analysis, a clonal expansion index for each public chain was calculated from normalized within-repertoire ranks of inferred template counts. In a later analysis, generation probabilities were computed using a VDJ recombination model fitted to out-of-frame rearrangements, and the results were checked against IGoR. A later analysis scored TCR-TCR, TCR-HLA and TCR-CMV co-occurrence with hypergeometric tests, applying a repertoire-size bias correction to TCR pairs. False discovery rates were estimated in a later analysis by permuting HLA or CMV assignments 20 times. In a later analysis, co-occurring TCRs were grouped using DBSCAN, and TCRdist sequence similarity was added for clustering within HLA-allele-positive subsets. Repertoires with fewer than 30,000 or more than 120,000 public chains, plus five repertoires with anomalous nucleotide sharing, were excluded from co-occurrence clustering. TCRdb stores this immuneACCESS table with in-frame sequences only. Part of the clones is absent; in the studies checked, under half of the shortfall reflects unresolved V genes, and no reason is known for the rest. V, J and clone size are taken as reported in that table, and D and trimming were inferred from the DNA itself. Present in this sample are around 210,000 clones, over 75% of which were seen just once. The ten top clones hold around 0.44% of the sample.

Sequencing input: PBMCs. The sequence was collected from a boy younger than 18 in good health and CMV-seronegative.

The sequenced DNA: TGCGCCAGCAGGGTAGCGGGGTCCGGGGAGCAGTACTTC. Its protein product is CASRVAGSGEQYF. The chain is made from TRBV5-1 and TRBJ2-7; 8 nucleotides in the junction match TRBD2. V ends up 5 bases short and J 7 bases short, with an unmatched junction base count of 8. The CDR3 holds 13 amino acids from the cysteine to the phenylalanine. The CDR3 DNA has 39 bases and is translated from base 1. CDR1 and CDR2 are read off the germline V gene as SGHRS and YFSETQ.